This T cell receptor beta chain was observed in a study of T cell repertoires in cytomegalovirus infection. The overall study: Public TCR beta signatures marked donors with CMV infection and the matching HLA.

This clonotype came up many times. The antigen is undetermined. TCRdb reprocessed the reads via MiXCR and lists one record per CDR3 protein. The sample comprises about 310,000 distinct CDR3 sequences, around a sixth of which are singletons, and 12% rests with the top ten. This CDR3 is built from 13 residues. In germline, CDR1 is MNHNY, CDR2 SVGAGI (reference sequence). V gave up 5 bases and J gave up 0 bases, with 8 bases separating them. Findings of the study overall: Predominance within the ex vivo response was attributable to HLA-C-restricted CMV-specific TCR beta clonotypes.

The TCR originated in a human donor in good health (CMV status not recorded). Some clones in this sample may be carry-over from other donors' samples. Sequencing was carried out using PBMCs. V usage is TRBV6-6 and J usage is TRBJ2-7; possibly TRBD1 for D (6 bases). CDR3 sequence (DNA): TGTGCCAGCAGTCCGGACAGCTCCTACGAGCAGTACTTC. It codes for CASSPDSSYEQYF.